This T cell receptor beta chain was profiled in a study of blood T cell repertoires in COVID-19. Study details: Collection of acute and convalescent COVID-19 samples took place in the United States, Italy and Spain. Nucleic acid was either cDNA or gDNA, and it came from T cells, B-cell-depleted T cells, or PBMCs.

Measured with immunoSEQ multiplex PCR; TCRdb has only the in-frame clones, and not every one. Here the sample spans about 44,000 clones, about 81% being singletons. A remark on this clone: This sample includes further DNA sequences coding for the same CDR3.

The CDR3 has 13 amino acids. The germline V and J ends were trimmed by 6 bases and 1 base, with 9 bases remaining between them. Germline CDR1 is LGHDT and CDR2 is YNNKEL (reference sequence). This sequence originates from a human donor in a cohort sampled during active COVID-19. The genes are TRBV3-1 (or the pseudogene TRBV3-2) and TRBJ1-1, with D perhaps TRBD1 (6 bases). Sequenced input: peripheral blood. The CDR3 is CASSRGGNTEAFF. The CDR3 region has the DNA TGTGCCAGCAGTAGGGGGGGGAACACTGAAGCTTTCTTT.